This paragraph reports one T cell receptor (beta chain). The limits of the CDR3 on the DNA are not certain, so only TCRdb's listed CDR3 is given. Authors' processing steps: ImmunoSEQ only sent back junction sequences with no quality scores, so filtering was done differently. Sequenced by immunoSEQ multiplex PCR; TCRdb stores in-frame clones only, minus some. The DNA was the basis for D and trimming; V, J and clone size are from that table. The sample lists 2 million to 2.5 million clones; nearly 97% were seen once. The germline CDR1 and CDR2 sequences are SQVTM and ANQGSEA. The CDR3 is 13 residues long, counting both termini. This sample was taken from a study of shared clonotypes between healthy human individuals.

Sequencing input: naive CD4+ T cells sorted from blood. Subset described: CD45RA+ positively selected. The V call is TRBV29-1, the J call TRBJ2-3; the listed D gene, TRBD2, was not tested against the DNA. This receptor was identified in a young man in good health. Here the CDR3 reads CSVGGGSGSPGHF.